This T cell receptor beta chain is drawn from a study of graft-versus-host responses after intestinal transplantation. Study overall: Recipients underwent multivisceral, liver-intestinal, or isolated intestinal transplants. All recipients got anti-thymocyte globulin induction, then tacrolimus and steroids for approximately 3 years.

As regards this clone: Antigen unknown.

The study's findings and limits: After transplant, early declines in HvG clones were associated with peak levels of circulating GvH clones.

Profiling relied on immunoSEQ multiplex PCR, and the TCRdb table lists in-frame clones only, not all of them. The data show about 80,000 clones, approximately 92% seen once. The CDR3 has 14 residues. The germline CDR1 and CDR2 sequences are MNHEY and SVGAGI. V trimming: 5 bases; J trimming: 6 bases; junction bases outside the gene matches: 4. The gene calls are TRBV6-5 and TRBJ1-1; 12 bases match TRBD1. The sequence was obtained from a human patient who received an intestinal transplant, so some T cells may come from the graft donor. The input for sequencing was PBMCs, taken 98 days after intestinal transplantation. The CDR3 DNA is TGTGCCAGCAGTGGGGACAGGGGGCCTGCTGAAGCTTTCTTT. This codes for CASSGDRGPAEAFF.